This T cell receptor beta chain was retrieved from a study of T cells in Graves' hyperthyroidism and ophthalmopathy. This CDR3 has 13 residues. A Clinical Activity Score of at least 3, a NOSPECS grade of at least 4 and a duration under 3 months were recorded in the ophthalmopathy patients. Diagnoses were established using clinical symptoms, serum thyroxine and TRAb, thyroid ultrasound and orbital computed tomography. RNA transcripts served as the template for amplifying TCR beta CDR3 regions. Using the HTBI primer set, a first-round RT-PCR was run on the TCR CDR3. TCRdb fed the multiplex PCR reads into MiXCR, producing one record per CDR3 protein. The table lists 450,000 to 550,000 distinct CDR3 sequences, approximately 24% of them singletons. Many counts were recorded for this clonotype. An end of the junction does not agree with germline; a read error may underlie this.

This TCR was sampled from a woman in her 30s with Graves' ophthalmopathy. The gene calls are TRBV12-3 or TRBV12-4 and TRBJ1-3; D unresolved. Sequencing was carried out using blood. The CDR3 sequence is CASTLITGNTIYF. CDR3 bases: TGTGCCAGCACCTTGATCACTGGCAACACCATATATTTT.